This TCR beta chain is drawn from a study of T-cell memory formation after mild COVID-19. Study-level background: Among the donors, TCR clusters were largely specific to each donor.

This CDR3 region has 13 residues. Trimming removed 6 bases from V and 6 bases from J, with 15 bases in between. Worth noting for this clonotype: Its antigen is currently unknown.

General study findings and limits: Later expanders leaned CD4+, whereas clones that contracted between day 15 and 85 were balanced CD4/CD8.

In TCRdb, the 5' RACE reads were re-called with MiXCR into one record per CDR3 protein. Here the sample spans 140,000 or so distinct CDR3 sequences, under 7% being singletons. This chain links TRBV12-3 or TRBV12-4 with TRBJ2-7; D is unresolved. The material sequenced was PBMCs or a T cell subset sorted from them (not recorded which). This sequence was found in an adult woman who had mild COVID-19 (a few samples of this study predate the infection). Cell type and time point are not known. The CDR3 coding sequence is TGTGCCAGCAGCCCCCCTAACACGGGCGAGCAGTACTTC. This sequence encodes CASSPPNTGEQYF.